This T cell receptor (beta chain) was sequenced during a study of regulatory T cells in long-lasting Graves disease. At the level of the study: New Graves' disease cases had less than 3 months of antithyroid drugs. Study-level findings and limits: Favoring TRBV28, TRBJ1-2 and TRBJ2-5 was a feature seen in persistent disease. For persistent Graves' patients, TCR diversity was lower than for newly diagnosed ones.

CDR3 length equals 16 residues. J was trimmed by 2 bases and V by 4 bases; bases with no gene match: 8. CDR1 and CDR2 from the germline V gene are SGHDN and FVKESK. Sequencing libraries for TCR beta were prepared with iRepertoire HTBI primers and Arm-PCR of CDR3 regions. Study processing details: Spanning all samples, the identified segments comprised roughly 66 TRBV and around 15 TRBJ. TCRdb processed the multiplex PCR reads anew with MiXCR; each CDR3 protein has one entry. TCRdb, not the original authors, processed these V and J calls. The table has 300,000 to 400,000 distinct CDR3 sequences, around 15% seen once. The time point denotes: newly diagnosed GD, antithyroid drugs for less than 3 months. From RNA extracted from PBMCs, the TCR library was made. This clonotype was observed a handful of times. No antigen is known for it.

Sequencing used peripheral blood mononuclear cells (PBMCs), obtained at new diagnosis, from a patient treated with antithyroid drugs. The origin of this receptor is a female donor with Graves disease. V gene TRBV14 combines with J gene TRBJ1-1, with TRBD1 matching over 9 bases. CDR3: CASSLLKGQGNTEAFF. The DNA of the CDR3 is TGTGCCAGCAGCCTATTGAAGGGACAGGGTAACACTGAAGCTTTCTTT.